These T cell receptor beta chains were read from a single sample in a study of T cell repertoires in cytomegalovirus infection. Each CDR3 protein is one row after TCRdb ran MiXCR on the reads. Among 150,000 to 200,000 distinct CDR3 sequences listed, less than 9.5% were seen once. Material for sequencing was PBMCs. The receptors stem from a human donor in good health (CMV status not recorded). Some clones in this sample may be carry-over from other donors' samples. Both conserved end residues are trimmed from each CDR3.

TRBV7-8,12,ASSLRQGNSEQY
TRBV20-1,12,SARSWGGQETQY
TRBV19,14,ASTAPGWSSGNTIY
TRBV29-1,10,RGSDNFRDAF
TRBV28,15,ASSLPSAGAGTDTQY
TRBV28,11,ASRTGKYNEQF
TRBV20-1,11,SAGRPRGYEQY
TRBV29-1,11,SVEVRQNYGYT
TRBV28,11,ASSPRVTYEQY
TRBV20-1,11,SAGWDRGTEAF
TRBV28,13,ASSYLTGTNQPQH
TRBV7-2,12,ASSSSGTGGTQY
TRBV7-9,11,ASSLALYNEQF
TRBV6-6,13,ASSSQGADGYGYT
TRBV15,12,ATSRDRLNTEAF
TRBV7-2,13,ASSLVLGSTDTQY
TRBV20-1,15,SARDPNRGGLGYGYT
TRBV28,13,ASSIRTSGRYTQY
TRBV5-6,16,ASSLGGGSQGRDTEAF
TRBV7-2,15,ASSLLQGAAGANVLT
TRBV6-4,14,ASSDSSGEGYNEQF
TRBV6-1,14,ASIHEGAPKTGELF
TRBV2,14,ASSGDSGISNQPQH
TRBV12-3/TRBV12-4,14,ASSPTISGGGNEQF
TRBV5-1,14,ASSLGTGYSGNTIY
TRBV14,12,ASSQTGNGQPQH
TRBV18,11,ASSPREDYGYT
TRBV15,12,ATSIGTSREKLF
TRBV6-6,11,ASNLDTNTEAF
TRBV20-1,13,SASSLYRVEGEQY
TRBV4-1,13,ASSQSGTARETQY
TRBV4-3,16,ASSRQLGTSQGAYEQY
TRBV27,16,ASSSPRGQGISNQPQH
TRBV30,13,AWGLVSSGANVLT
TRBV20-1,14,SASEGGTSGANVLT
TRBV7-2,12,ASSFGLREETQY
TRBV12-3/TRBV12-4,12,ASSLDGGTTGYT
TRBV28,12,ASSPGTRRGEQF
TRBV4-3,12,ASSPDRGSFEQF
TRBV20-1,8,SARDIGYT
TRBV7-2,13,ASSLTVQGRREQY
TRBV15,15,ATSRVRGSSYNSPLH
TRBV6-1,12,ASSGATEPYEQY
TRBV28,12,ASSSVGGDYEQY
TRBV2,14,ASSDEAGGPADTQY
TRBV28,13,ASSSQGRSYNEQF
TRBV19,13,ASSMRLAGYNEQF
TRBV28,10,ASRQRITEAF
TRBV11-2,12,ASSLNSVSDTQY
TRBV12-3/TRBV12-4,14,ASSPFSGVLADTQY
TRBV14,14,ASSQSDRGPNSPLH
TRBV7-8,13,ASSPGAHGTDTQY
TRBV4-1,17,ASSQLGGLAGAGSYEQY
TRBV12-3/TRBV12-4,8,ASSFETQY